This T cell receptor (beta chain) is drawn from a study of blood T cell repertoires in COVID-19. Profiled with immunoSEQ multiplex PCR; TCRdb holds only in-frame clones, not every one. The sample has roughly 200,000 clones, more than 75% seen once. Between the trimmed V and J ends, which lost 8 bases and 3 bases, there was a span of 14 bases. In germline, CDR1 is MNHEY, CDR2 SVGAGI. The length of the CDR3 is 13 residues. The sample was peripheral blood. V gene TRBV6-5 combines with J gene TRBJ2-7; D might be TRBD1 (5 bases). The sequence derives from a middle-aged woman with COVID-19, enrolled during active disease. DNA for the CDR3: TGTGCCAGCTCCTATGGGGCAGTCTACGAGCAGTACTTC. Its translation: CASSYGAVYEQYF.